The clone carrying this T cell receptor (beta chain) has a handful of counts. The target antigen is unknown. Constant-segment-primed 5'RACE gave TCR alpha and TCR beta cDNA libraries with sample barcodes and UMIs. One entry per CDR3 protein results from TCRdb running MiXCR on the 5' RACE reads. This sample has about 130,000 distinct CDR3 sequences; 17% occur once, and the top ten carry approximately 5.5%. This record comes from a study of T-cell memory formation after mild COVID-19. Study overall: Largely donor-specific sequence clusters came from two donors. The study's findings and limits: Contracting clones, day 15 to 85, had balanced CD4/CD8, and later expanders favored CD4+. That cross-reactive memory joined was suggested by some responding clones appearing in pre-infection memory.

Trimming stripped 3 bases from V and 6 bases from J, with 10 bases between. Germline values: CDR1 SGHRS, CDR2 YFSETQ. The CDR3 runs to 13 residues. Source material: PBMCs or a T cell subset sorted from them (not recorded which). This TCR was sampled from a man between 18 and 35 years old who had mild COVID-19 (a few samples of this study predate the infection). Cell type and time point are not known. This chain connects TRBV5-1 to TRBJ2-1; possibly TRBD2 for D (5 bases). For the CDR3, the DNA is TGCGCCAGCAGCTCCGAAGGACTCAATGAGCAGTTCTTC. Translated: CASSSEGLNEQFF.